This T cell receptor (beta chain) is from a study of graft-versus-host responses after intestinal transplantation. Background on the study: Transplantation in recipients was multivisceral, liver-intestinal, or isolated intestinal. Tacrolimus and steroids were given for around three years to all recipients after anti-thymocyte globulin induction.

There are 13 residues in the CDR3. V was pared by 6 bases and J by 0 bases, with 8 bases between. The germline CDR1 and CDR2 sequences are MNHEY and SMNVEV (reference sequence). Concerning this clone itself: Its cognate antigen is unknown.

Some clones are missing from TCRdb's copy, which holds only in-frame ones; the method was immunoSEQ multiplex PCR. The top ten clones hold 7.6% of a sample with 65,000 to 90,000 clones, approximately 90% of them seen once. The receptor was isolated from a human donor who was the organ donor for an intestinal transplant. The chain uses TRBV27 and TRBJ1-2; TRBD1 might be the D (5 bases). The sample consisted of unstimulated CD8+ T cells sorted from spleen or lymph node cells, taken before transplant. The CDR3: CASRGDSNYGYTF. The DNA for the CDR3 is TGTGCCAGCAGGGGGGATTCTAACTATGGCTACACCTTC.